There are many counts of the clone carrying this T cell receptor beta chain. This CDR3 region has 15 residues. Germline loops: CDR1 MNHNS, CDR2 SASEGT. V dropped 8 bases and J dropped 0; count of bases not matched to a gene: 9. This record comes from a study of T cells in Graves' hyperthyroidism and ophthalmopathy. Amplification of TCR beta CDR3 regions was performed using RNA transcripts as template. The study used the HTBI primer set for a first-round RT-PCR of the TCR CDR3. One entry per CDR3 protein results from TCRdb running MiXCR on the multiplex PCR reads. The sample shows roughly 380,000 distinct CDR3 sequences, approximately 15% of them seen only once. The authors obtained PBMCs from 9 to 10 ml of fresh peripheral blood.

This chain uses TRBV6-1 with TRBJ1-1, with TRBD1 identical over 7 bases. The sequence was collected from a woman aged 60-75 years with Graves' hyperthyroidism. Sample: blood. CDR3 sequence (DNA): TGTGCCAGCCGTGCCTCAACAGGGGTGAACACTGAAGCTTTCTTT. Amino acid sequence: CASRASTGVNTEAFF.